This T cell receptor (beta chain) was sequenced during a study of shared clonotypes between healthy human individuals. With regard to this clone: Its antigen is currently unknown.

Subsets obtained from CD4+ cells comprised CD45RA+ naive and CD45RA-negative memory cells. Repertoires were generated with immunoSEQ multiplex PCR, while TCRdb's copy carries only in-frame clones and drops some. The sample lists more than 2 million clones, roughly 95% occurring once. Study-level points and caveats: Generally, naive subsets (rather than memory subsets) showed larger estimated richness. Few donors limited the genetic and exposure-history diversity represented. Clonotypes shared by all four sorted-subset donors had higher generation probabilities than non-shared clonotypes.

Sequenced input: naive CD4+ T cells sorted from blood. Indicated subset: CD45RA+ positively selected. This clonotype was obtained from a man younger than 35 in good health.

DNA for the CDR3: TGTGCCACCAGCCCGGGAGTTGAAGAGACCCAGTACTTC. Its translation: CATSPGVEETQYF. The rearrangement joins TRBV15 to TRBJ2-5, with a tentative D call TRBD2 (6 bases). This CDR3 has 13 residues. The ends were cut back, 5 bases at V and 3 bases at J, with 10 bases in the middle. Germline CDR1 is LNHNV and CDR2 is YYDKDF (reference sequence).